The 10 T cell receptor beta chains below all came from one sample that was sequenced in a study of OX40 agonist ivuxolimab in advanced cancers. Only in-frame clones appear in the TCRdb table, and some are missing; sequencing was by immunoSEQ multiplex PCR. The data contain over 45,000 clones, roughly 83% of them singletons. The sample was CD4+ or CD8+ T cells sorted from blood, taken in a trial of the OX40 agonist ivuxolimab. The receptors were gathered from an adult with an advanced solid tumor such as melanoma, head and neck, liver or kidney cancer.

This chain uses TRBV9 with TRBJ2-2; unclear D gene. Per the germline V gene, CDR1 is SGDLS and CDR2 is YYNGEE. The CDR3 is made up of 14 amino acids. The germline V and J ends were trimmed by 4 bases and 3 bases, with 10 bases remaining between them. The CDR3 sequence: CASSLATYTGELFF. CDR3 DNA: TGTGCCAGCAGCCTCGCGACCTACACCGGGGAGCTGTTTTTT.

This chain links TRBV5-5 with TRBJ1-1; TRBD1 matches 7 bases. V was clipped by 5 bases and J by 4 bases; unmatched bases: 11. The V gene's germline CDR1 is SGHKS and CDR2 YYEKEE (reference sequence). The CDR3 runs to 15 residues. CDR3 coding DNA: TGTGCCAGCAGGCCCCTGGAGGGGGCGCCCACTGAAGCTTTCTTT. Its translation: CASRPLEGAPTEAFF.

The genes are TRBV28 and TRBJ2-4; no clear D. V dropped 6 bases and J dropped 0 bases, with 15 bases sitting between them. The germline gives CDR1 MDHEN, CDR2 SYDVKM. This CDR3 is built from 16 residues. As DNA, the CDR3 is TGTGCCAGCAGCTCCTATAAGGTGTTAGCCAAAAACATTCAGTACTTC. This sequence encodes CASSSYKVLAKNIQYF.

The rearrangement uses TRBV11-1 and TRBJ2-2, with 7 bases matching TRBD1. Germline V gene sequence: CDR1 SGHAT, CDR2 FQDESV (reference sequence). The junction had 13 bases not matched to a gene; V was cut back by 6 bases and J by 6 bases. This CDR3 is built from 16 residues. CDR3 region: CASRHEGQVWAGELFF. The CDR3 nucleotides are TGTGCCAGCAGACACGAAGGACAGGTTTGGGCCGGGGAGCTGTTTTTT.

The rearrangement joins TRBV5-4 to TRBJ2-5; TRBD1 is a possible D gene (7 bases). The CDR3 consists of 16 residues. Germline CDR1 and CDR2: SGHNT and YYREEE (reference sequence). V lost 4 bases, J lost 5 bases, and 21 bases lay in between. CDR3 bases: TGTGCCAGCAGCGAAGTCTCCCAGGGGGGCGGGGAGACCCAGTACTTC. Its translation: CASSEVSQGGGETQYF. Drawing the rest from reference TRBV5-4 and TRBJ2-5, the complete variable domain is ETGVTQSPTHLIKTRGQQVTLRCSSQSGHNTVSWYQQALGQGPQFIFQYYREEENGRGNFPPRFSGLQFPNYSSELNVNALELDDSALYLCASSEVSQGGGETQYFGPGTRLLVL.

The V and J genes are TRBV9 and TRBJ2-7; 8 bases line up with TRBD2. Germline V gives CDR1 SGDLS, CDR2 YYNGEE. The CDR3 is 19 residues long. Trimming at V came to 0 bases and at J to 1 base, leaving 15 bases not matched to a gene. The CDR3 DNA follows: TGTGCCAGCAGCGTAGTACGGGAGGGCTTTGGAATCTTGTCCTACGAGCAGTACTTC. Its translation: CASSVVREGFGILSYEQYF. The complete variable domain, with remaining parts taken from reference TRBV9 and TRBJ2-7, reads DSGVTQTPKHLITATGQRVTLRCSPRSGDLSVYWYQQSLDQGLQFLIQYYNGEERAKGNILERFSAQQFPDLHSELNLSSLELGDSALYFCASSVVREGFGILSYEQYFGPGTRLTVT.

This sequence joins TRBV7-9 and TRBJ1-4, with 12 nucleotides matching TRBD1. CDR3 length: 17 amino acids. The germline V gene has CDR1 SEHNR and CDR2 FQNEAQ (reference sequence). The ends lost 5 bases at V and 4 bases at J; junction bases unmatched: 8. This chain's CDR3 is CASSLRDRGRLNEKLFF. As DNA, the CDR3 is TGTGCCAGCAGCCTCCGGGACAGGGGGCGGCTTAATGAAAAACTGTTTTTT.

The chain carries TRBV6-5 and TRBJ1-6, with 10 bases that match TRBD1. V lost 6 bases and J lost 6; bases outside the gene matches: 5. Germline-derived CDR1 and CDR2 are MNHEY and SVGAGI. The CDR3 runs to 15 residues. CDR3 amino acids: CASSRRDRGNSPLHF. CDR3 bases: TGTGCCAGCAGCCGCCGGGACAGGGGTAATTCACCCCTCCACTTT.

The rearrangement joins TRBV15 to TRBJ2-5, with D perhaps TRBD2 (6 bases). This CDR3 contains 15 residues. From germline, CDR1 is LNHNV and CDR2 YYDKDF (reference sequence). V was clipped by 2 bases and J by 2 bases, with 12 bases between them. The CDR3 coding sequence is TGTGCCACCAGCAGAACCGGGGGACGGCAAGAGACCCAGTACTTC. As protein: CATSRTGGRQETQYF.

The V call is TRBV7-9, the J call TRBJ1-3; 9 nucleotides align to TRBD1. The CDR3 length is 17 residues. Unmatched junction bases numbered 8, after V lost 5 bases and J lost 0 bases. CDR1 is SEHNR and CDR2 is FQNEAQ in the germline V gene (reference sequence). The CDR3 region has the DNA TGTGCCAGCAGCGCGACAGGGGGTTCTTACTCTGGAAACACCATATATTTT. It codes for CASSATGGSYSGNTIYF. The complete variable domain, with remaining parts taken from reference TRBV7-9 and TRBJ1-3, reads DTGVSQNPRHKITKRGQNVTFRCDPISEHNRLYWYRQTLGQGPEFLTYFQNEAQLEKSRLLSDRFSAERPKGSFSTLEIQRTEQGDSAMYLCASSATGGSYSGNTIYFGEGSWLTVV.